This T cell receptor (beta chain) was documented in a study of blood T cell repertoires in COVID-19. Study-level information: PBMCs, B-cell-depleted T cells, or T cells provided the cDNA or gDNA that made up the material.

As originally analysed: From reference gene primer amplification, estimates of nucleated cell counts were derived. Clones were sequenced by immunoSEQ multiplex PCR, and TCRdb holds only the in-frame ones, with some missing. Clone size and V and J calls were adopted from that table, with D and trimming inferred from the DNA. Of more than 250,000 clones listed, 87% were seen once; the top ten hold 5.3%. The CDR3 contains 8 residues. The sample consisted of PBMCs or T cells enriched from blood (not recorded which). The gene calls are TRBV23-1 and TRBJ1-1, with D perhaps TRBD1 (5 bases). TRBV23-1 is designated an ORF whose function remains uncertain. The clonotype comes from a woman in her twenties or thirties who had recovered from COVID-19. The CDR3 DNA is TGCGTCACTCGGGGGGCTTTCTTT. It codes for CVTRGAFF.